The rows below give T cell receptor beta chains drawn from one sample of a study of control samples from healthy donors and cancer patients. Assay: immunoSEQ multiplex PCR; the TCRdb copy retains only in-frame clones and omits some. The table has 190,000 or so clones, approximately 92% seen once. The specimen sequenced was blood. These receptors originate from a man aged 18 to 29 in good health. Both conserved end residues are part of each CDR3.

V	J	CDR3
TRBV30	TRBJ1-3	CAWSVAGKENTIYF
TRBV4-1	TRBJ1-6	CASSPGTGVNSPLHF
TRBV5-1	TRBJ2-5	CASSQTARETQYF
TRBV29-1	TRBJ2-1	CSVTKQGPYNEQFF
TRBV24-1	TRBJ2-5	CATSGNQGGQETQYF
TRBV3-1/TRBV3-2	TRBJ1-3	CASSLALSRNTIYF
TRBV29-1	TRBJ1-2	CSVGDFYGYTF
TRBV19	TRBJ1-2	CASSADRGLDYGYTF
TRBV5-4	TRBJ2-1	CASSPAGDQTYNEQFF
TRBV15	TRBJ1-4	CATSNLDGYNEKLFF
TRBV6-6	TRBJ2-6	CASNRQGAGANVLTF
TRBV10-1	TRBJ2-7	CASGIAGISYEQYF
TRBV6-4	TRBJ2-6	CASSPGGSGANVLTF
TRBV5-6	TRBJ1-5	CASSRTAHQPQHF
TRBV28	TRBJ2-3	CASCRGWPDTQYF
TRBV12-3/TRBV12-4	TRBJ1-1	CASSPRSDTEAFF
TRBV19	TRBJ2-6	CASRDGARANVLTF
TRBV5-4	TRBJ2-3	CASSLALTSTDTQYF
TRBV6-6	TRBJ2-2	CASSLQGRTGELFF
TRBV19	TRBJ1-5	CASTVGREPQHF
TRBV5-1	TRBJ1-1	CASSLASSGTSEAFF
TRBV13	TRBJ2-7	CASSPARRGGYEQYF
TRBV7-2	TRBJ1-1	CAIPWGGEAFF
TRBV5-1	TRBJ2-7	CASSLGQPSYEQYF
TRBV13	TRBJ1-1	CASSLGQGSEAFF
TRBV6-1	TRBJ1-5	CASSALFSQPNQPQHF
TRBV7-2	TRBJ2-3	CAGGLARGSTDTQYF
TRBV6-5	TRBJ2-5	CASRTPGQETQYF
TRBV5-1	TRBJ1-1	CASSLVGGNTEAFF
TRBV6-6	TRBJ1-2	CASSPGTDYGYTF
TRBV7-3	TRBJ2-6	CASSLMGRSSTGANVLTF
TRBV30	TRBJ2-2	CAWSTGDGETGELFF
TRBV6-5	TRBJ1-6	CASSSPGLLNSPLHF
TRBV4-2	TRBJ1-1	CASSQVSTGGTEAFF
TRBV6-5	TRBJ1-1	CASSRGSEAFF
TRBV6-5	TRBJ1-5	CASRWREDQPQHF
TRBV5-5	TRBJ2-3	CASSWGDRAGTDTQYF
TRBV3-1/TRBV3-2	TRBJ2-1	CASTGTSGSSYNEQFF
TRBV5-1	TRBJ2-4	CASGEGQGLGDIQYF
TRBV5-1	TRBJ2-7	CASSPGQADYEQYF
TRBV7-8	TRBJ1-1	CASSFSGGGWTEAFF